This T cell receptor (beta chain) came from a study of T-cell memory formation after mild COVID-19. CDR1 is SGDLS, CDR2 YYNGEE, per germline. The CDR3 runs 14 residues. Trimming left V 0 bases short and J 3 bases short, with 9 bases between. This clonotype has a handful of counts. TCRdb passed the 5' RACE reads through MiXCR, listing each CDR3 protein once. The sample yields about 540,000 distinct CDR3 sequences, roughly 20% seen once. Sequencing was performed on PBMCs or a T cell subset sorted from them (not recorded which). This sequence was found in an adult woman who had mild COVID-19 (a few samples of this study predate the infection). Cell type and time point are not known. The V and J genes are TRBV9 and TRBJ1-1; no clear D gene. This chain's CDR3 is CASSVGPDYTEAFF. Written as DNA, the CDR3 is TGTGCCAGCAGCGTAGGTCCAGACTACACTGAAGCTTTCTTT.